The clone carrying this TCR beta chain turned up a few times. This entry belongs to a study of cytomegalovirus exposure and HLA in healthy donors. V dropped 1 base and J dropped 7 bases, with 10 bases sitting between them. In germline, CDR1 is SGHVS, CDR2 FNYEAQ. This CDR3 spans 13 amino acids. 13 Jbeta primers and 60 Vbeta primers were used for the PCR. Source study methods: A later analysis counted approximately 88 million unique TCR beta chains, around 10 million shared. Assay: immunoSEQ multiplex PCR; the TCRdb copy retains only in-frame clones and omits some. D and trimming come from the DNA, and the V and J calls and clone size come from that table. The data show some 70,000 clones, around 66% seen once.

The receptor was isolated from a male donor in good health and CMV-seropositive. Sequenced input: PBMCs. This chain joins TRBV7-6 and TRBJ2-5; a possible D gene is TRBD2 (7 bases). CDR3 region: CASSLGRGGTQYF. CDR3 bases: TGTGCCAGCAGCTTAGGAAGGGGGGGGACCCAGTACTTC.